What follows are 31 T cell receptor beta chains derived from one specimen sequenced in a study of PD-1 blockade in classical Hodgkin lymphoma. Some clones are missing from TCRdb's copy, which holds only in-frame ones; the method was immunoSEQ multiplex PCR. This table holds 19,000 or so clones, more than 80% found once. Specified time point: cycle 4 day 1 (C4D1), after five to seven weeks of nivolumab. In every patient, relapse followed autologous stem cell transplantation, while exposure to brentuximab vedotin differed. Source: peripheral blood mononuclear cells (PBMCs), taken before the fourth cycle of nivolumab. The receptors come from a human donor with classical Hodgkin lymphoma.

This chain connects TRBV27 to TRBJ1-2, with D unclear. Germline values: CDR1 MNHEY, CDR2 SMNVEV (reference sequence). CDR3 length equals 17 residues. The V end was cut by 2 bases, the J end by 1 base, with 17 bases between. The DNA of the CDR3 is TGTGCCAGCAGTTTAAAGGGAGAGAGCTTAGTTAACTATGGCTACACCTTC. As protein: CASSLKGESLVNYGYTF.

The rearrangement joins TRBV11-3 to TRBJ2-3, with D maybe TRBD1 (5 bases). This CDR3 is built from 17 residues. Deletions cut 5 bases from V and 1 base from J, with 19 bases between. The germline gives CDR1 SGHNT, CDR2 YENEEA. The CDR3 DNA reads as TGTGCCAGCAGCCTCCGCGGTCAGGGTGGAGGCACAGATACGCAGTATTTT. It specifies CASSLRGQGGGTDTQYF. Together with reference TRBV11-3 and TRBJ2-3, the CDR3 gives the full variable domain: EAGVVQSPRYKIIEKKQPVAFWCNPISGHNTLYWYLQNLGQGPELLIRYENEEAVDDSQLPKDRFSAERLKGVDSTLKIQPAELGDSAVYLCASSLRGQGGGTDTQYFGPGTRLTVL.

The chain employs TRBV7-9 and TRBJ2-5, with D unresolved. Trimming shortened V by 2 bases and J by 5 bases, and 6 bases separated the two germline ends. This CDR3 contains 12 residues. Looked up from germline, CDR1 is SEHNR and CDR2 is FQNEAQ (reference sequence). The DNA for the CDR3 is TGTGCCAGCAGCTTACAAGGGGAGACCCAGTACTTC. This sequence encodes CASSLQGETQYF.

J is TRBJ1-2 and V is TRBV6-6; 7 bases are shared with TRBD1. The CDR3 has 15 residues. Germline assignment: CDR1 MNHNY and CDR2 SVGAGI (reference sequence). V shed 4 bases, J shed 8 bases, and the junction held 13 bases outside the gene matches. The CDR3 DNA is TGTGCCAGCAGTTCCGACGGAGACAGGGCCTACGGCTACACCTTC. It translates to CASSSDGDRAYGYTF.

The chain is built from TRBV19 and TRBJ2-5; weak D call: TRBD1 (6 bases). V dropped 5 bases and J dropped 9 bases, with 16 bases sitting between them. The CDR3 spans 13 residues. The V gene's germline CDR1 is LNHDA and CDR2 SQIVND (reference sequence). CDR3 sequence (DNA): TGTGCCAGTAGTGGGTACAGGCCAGGGGCCCAGTACTTC. Translating gives CASSGYRPGAQYF.

The chain employs TRBV5-6 and TRBJ1-1; TRBD1 matches 11 bases. The CDR3 covers 15 residues. V dropped 3 bases and J dropped 3; count of bases not matched to a gene: 4. CDR1 and CDR2 from the germline V gene are SGHDT and YYEEEE. This CDR3 is CASSSGGQGDTEAFF. CDR3 DNA: TGTGCCAGCAGCTCTGGGGGACAGGGGGACACTGAAGCTTTCTTT. The full variable domain, with the rest looked up from reference TRBV5-6 and TRBJ1-1, is DAGVTQSPTHLIKTRGQQVTLRCSPKSGHDTVSWYQQALGQGPQFIFQYYEEEERQRGNFPDRFSGHQFPNYSSELNVNALLLGDSALYLCASSSGGQGDTEAFFGQGTRLTVV.

The chain combines TRBV7-9 with TRBJ1-3, with D hard to call. The CDR3 runs 14 residues. Germline CDR1 reads SEHNR; CDR2 reads FQNEAQ (reference sequence). V shed 1 base and J shed 5 bases, with 9 bases lying between them. CDR3: CASSLGSGRNTIYF. In nucleotides, the CDR3 is TGTGCCAGCAGCTTAGGATCTGGGAGAAACACCATATATTTT.

The chain carries TRBV11-2 and TRBJ1-2; D is unclear. Germline CDR1 is SGHAT and CDR2 is FQNNGV. The V and J ends lost 2 bases and 6 bases respectively, with 7 bases between them. This CDR3 has 12 amino acids. The chain's CDR3 is CASSLRGDGYTF. CDR3 in DNA: TGTGCCAGCAGCTTACGAGGAGATGGCTACACCTTC.

This clone was observed a few times. The chain uses TRBV7-3 and TRBJ2-1; possible D gene TRBD2, 6 bases. Between the trimmed V and J ends, which lost 2 bases and 3 bases, there was a span of 11 bases. Germline assignment: CDR1 SGHTA and CDR2 FQGTGA. The CDR3 is 15 amino acids. The CDR3 sequence is CASSLGQGGYNEQFF. CDR3 nucleotides: TGTGCCAGCAGCTTAGGGCAGGGAGGCTACAATGAGCAGTTCTTC. The whole variable domain, filled in from reference TRBV7-3 and TRBJ2-1, reads GAGVSQTPSNKVTEKGKYVELRCDPISGHTALYWYRQSLGQGPEFLIYFQGTGAADDSGLPNDRFFAVRPEGSVSTLKIQRTERGDSAVYLCASSLGQGGYNEQFFGPGTRLTVL.

The DNA for the CDR3 is TGTGCCAGCAGCCCCTCTCGGGTTTCCCAAGAGACCCAGTACTTC. This sequence encodes CASSPSRVSQETQYF. This chain links TRBV11-1 with TRBJ2-5; no clear D. The CDR3 extends over 15 amino acids. The germline V and J ends were trimmed by 5 bases and 1 base, with 14 bases remaining between them. Germline V gives CDR1 SGHAT, CDR2 FQDESV (reference sequence).

The chain links TRBV19 to TRBJ1-6; D is unclear. The CDR3 has 14 amino acids. V was trimmed by 6 bases and J by 10 bases, leaving 16 bases between them. In germline, CDR1 is LNHDA, CDR2 SQIVND (reference sequence). The chain's CDR3 is CASSPVMRVSPLHF. As DNA, the CDR3 is TGTGCCAGTAGCCCAGTCATGAGGGTCTCACCCCTCCACTTT.

V usage is TRBV5-6 and J usage is TRBJ2-7; D is uncertain. The CDR3 loop spans 15 amino acids. From germline, CDR1 is SGHDT and CDR2 YYEEEE. The germline V and J ends were trimmed by 3 bases and 7 bases, with 20 bases remaining between them. The CDR3 sequence is CASSSGPAVILEQYF. The CDR3 DNA is TGTGCCAGCAGCTCCGGCCCGGCCGTTATATTGGAGCAGTACTTC.

This rearrangement joins TRBV7-9 to TRBJ2-1; either TRBD1 or TRBD2 may supply D (5 bases each). The ends were cut back, 4 bases at V and 9 bases at J, with 10 bases in the middle. The germline CDR1 and CDR2 sequences are SEHNR and FQNEAQ (reference sequence). CDR3 length: 12 residues. CDR3 DNA sequence: TGTGCCAGCAGCTCGGACGGGGCTGAGCAGTTCTTC. As protein: CASSSDGAEQFF.

J is TRBJ1-6 and V is TRBV11-2; D is uncertain. V was pared by 4 bases and J by 5 bases, with 6 bases between. This CDR3 spans 13 amino acids. Germline loops: CDR1 SGHAT, CDR2 FQNNGV. Here the CDR3 DNA reads TGTGCCAGCAGCTCTACAAATAATTCACCCCTCCACTTT. Amino acid sequence: CASSSTNNSPLHF.

This chain uses TRBV11-3 with TRBJ2-1, with D perhaps matching TRBD1 or TRBD2 (5 bases each). The CDR3 runs 15 residues. Germline V gene data show CDR1 as SGHNT and CDR2 as YENEEA. V was trimmed by 1 base and J by 2 bases, leaving 9 bases between them. CDR3 nucleotides: TGTGCCAGCAGCTTAGTGACGGGGCCCTACAATGAGCAGTTCTTC. Translated, it gives CASSLVTGPYNEQFF.

The rearrangement joins TRBV5-4 to TRBJ2-1; the match to TRBD2 covers 8 bases. This CDR3 comprises 18 residues. Germline-derived CDR1 and CDR2 are SGHNT and YYREEE (reference sequence). V was pared by 3 bases and J by 2 bases, with 13 bases of the junction left unmatched. The CDR3, as DNA: TGTGCCAGCAGCTCGGGAGGGGGGCACTACCTTACCTACAATGAGCAGTTCTTC. Amino acid sequence: CASSSGGGHYLTYNEQFF.

The chain has TRBV30 and TRBJ1-1, with 8 bases fitting TRBD1. The CDR3 sequence is 16 residues long. CDR1 and CDR2 from the germline V gene are GTSNPN and SVGIG (reference sequence). Trimming at V came to 2 bases and at J to 4 bases, leaving 12 bases not matched to a gene. CDR3 DNA: TGTGCCTGGAGTAGGGTCGTCAGGGGGCAAGGCACTGAAGCTTTCTTT. Its protein is CAWSRVVRGQGTEAFF.

The chain combines TRBV9 with TRBJ2-6; D remains unclear. Germline values: CDR1 SGDLS, CDR2 YYNGEE. V dropped 1 base and J dropped 0 bases, with 14 bases sitting between them. The CDR3 is made up of 18 amino acids. The CDR3: CASSVKSSSFSGANVLTF. In nucleotides, the CDR3 is TGTGCCAGCAGCGTAAAGTCTAGTTCCTTCTCTGGGGCCAACGTCCTGACTTTC.

V and J are TRBV10-3 and TRBJ2-2; unclear D gene. CDR1 and CDR2 from the germline V gene are ENHRY and SYGVKD. Between the trimmed V and J ends, which lost 3 bases and 0 bases, there was a span of 8 bases. This CDR3 spans 15 amino acids. CDR3 residues: CAISEKTTNTGELFF. The CDR3 DNA reads TGTGCCATCAGTGAAAAGACAACGAACACCGGGGAGCTGTTTTTT.

The chain employs TRBV2 and TRBJ2-1, with D hard to call. Germline CDR1 SNHLY, CDR2 FYNNEI. The V end lost 1 base, the J end lost 4 bases, and 8 bases lay between the germline ends. The CDR3 is 14 residues long. The CDR3 here is CASSEDGRYNEQFF. The CDR3 DNA sequence: TGTGCCAGCAGTGAAGACGGGCGATACAATGAGCAGTTCTTC.

Here the CDR3 reads CASSQVWGSRANEKLFF. CDR3 sequence (DNA): TGTGCCAGCAGCCAAGTCTGGGGTTCGAGGGCTAATGAAAAACTGTTTTTT. The chain uses TRBV4-2 and TRBJ1-4; the D is unclear. The CDR3 covers 17 residues. Trimming removed 1 base from V and 3 bases from J, with 15 bases in between. CDR1 LGHNA and CDR2 YNFKEQ come from the germline V gene.

This clone has just one count. In DNA form, the CDR3 reads TGTGCCAGCAGCTTGGGCGAGACTGAGACCCAGTACTTC. This sequence encodes CASSLGETETQYF. V is TRBV5-4 and J is TRBJ2-5; no reliable D call. The V and J ends lost 0 bases and 5 bases respectively, with 8 bases between them. CDR3 size: 13 residues. CDR1 and CDR2 (germline): SGHNT, YYREEE (reference sequence).

This sequence joins TRBV6-5 and TRBJ1-5; tentatively, D is TRBD1 (6 bases). Germline V lookup: CDR1 MNHEY, CDR2 SVGAGI. The V end was cut by 6 bases, the J end by 4 bases, with 13 bases between. This CDR3 spans 14 amino acids. This chain's CDR3 is CASRGGGKNQPQHF. The CDR3 nucleotides are TGTGCCAGCAGGGGAGGGGGGAAGAATCAGCCCCAGCATTTT.

This chain's CDR3 is CASSQEGNGRPDTQYF. The CDR3 nucleotides read TGTGCCAGCAGCCAAGAAGGGAACGGACGCCCCGATACGCAGTATTTT. The chain carries TRBV4-2 and TRBJ2-3; D ambiguous. CDR1 and CDR2 (germline): LGHNA, YNFKEQ. The CDR3 totals 16 residues. Trimming left V 0 bases short and J 6 bases short, with 16 bases between.

CDR3 sequence (DNA): TGCAGCGTTGGAGGAGGGCGGGGCACCGGGGAGCTGTTTTTT. This gives the protein CSVGGGRGTGELFF. This sequence joins TRBV29-1 and TRBJ2-2; TRBD2 might be the D (6 bases). The CDR3 consists of 14 residues. V gave up 4 bases and J gave up 4 bases, with 13 bases separating them. CDR1 is SQVTM, CDR2 ANQGSEA, per germline.

The CDR3 DNA reads as TGTGCCAGCAGCTCGTGGCCGGGACAGGGTTCTGGCTACACCTTC. This sequence encodes CASSSWPGQGSGYTF. The gene calls are TRBV7-2 and TRBJ1-2; 9 bases are a match to TRBD1. Germline V CDR1 and CDR2: SGHTA, FQGNSA. With 4 bases clipped from V and 7 bases from J, the junction kept 10 bases outside the gene matches. The CDR3 sequence is 15 residues long.

By frequency in the sample, this clone is medium-sized. The chain is built from TRBV11-2 and TRBJ2-1; the D gene is possibly TRBD1 (5 bases). This CDR3 is built from 13 residues. The germline V gene encodes CDR1 SGHAT and CDR2 FQNNGV. Between the trimmed V and J ends, which lost 5 bases and 3 bases, there was a span of 8 bases. CDR3 DNA sequence: TGTGCCAGCAGCATCGGACACTACAATGAGCAGTTCTTC. It is translated as CASSIGHYNEQFF.

This chain links TRBV5-1 with TRBJ1-4; D is possibly TRBD1 (5 bases). CDR1 and CDR2 from the germline V gene are SGHRS and YFSETQ. This CDR3 is built from 14 residues. Trimming removed 0 bases at V and 5 bases at J, with 8 bases between. The CDR3 region has the DNA TGCGCCAGCAGCTTGGGGCAGGGAAATGAAAAACTGTTTTTT. The encoded protein is CASSLGQGNEKLFF.

The chain carries TRBV6-1 and TRBJ2-2; 10 bases match TRBD1. With V trimmed by 1 base and J by 3 bases, 5 bases remained unmatched. The germline gives CDR1 MNHNS, CDR2 SASEGT. The CDR3 covers 17 residues. CDR3 bases: TGTGCCAGCAGTGAAGAATTAGACAGGGGGCACACCGGGGAGCTGTTTTTT. Translating gives CASSEELDRGHTGELFF.

The chain links TRBV18 to TRBJ1-5, with 7 bases lining up with TRBD1. The junction had 3 bases not matched to a gene; V was cut back by 3 bases and J by 4 bases. CDR1 is KGHSH and CDR2 is LQKENI in the germline V gene. This CDR3 contains 14 residues. The CDR3 DNA follows: TGTGCCAGCTCACCCGACAGGGCTAATCAGCCCCAGCATTTT. Translated, it gives CASSPDRANQPQHF.

This clone was counted a few times. The rearrangement links TRBV7-6 to TRBJ2-7; TRBD1 agrees at 8 bases. The CDR3 loop spans 14 amino acids. From germline, CDR1 is SGHVS and CDR2 FNYEAQ. Trimming at V came to 5 bases and at J to 7 bases, leaving 10 bases not matched to a gene. Written as DNA, the CDR3 is TGTGCCAGCAGCAAACTGGACAGGGCAGGGGAGCAGTACTTC. Encoded protein: CASSKLDRAGEQYF.